The 9 T cell receptor beta chains below come from one sample, sequenced in a study of shared clonotypes between healthy human individuals. Sequenced by immunoSEQ multiplex PCR; TCRdb stores in-frame clones only, minus some. The sample includes more than 400,000 clones, 81% of them seen just once. Material: PBMCs. Every receptor here comes from a woman in her thirties or forties in good health. Some clones in this sample may be carry-over from other donors' samples.

This clone was seen a single time. V is TRBV7-9 and J is TRBJ1-4, with D perhaps matching TRBD1 (5 bases). Per the germline V gene, CDR1 is SEHNR and CDR2 is FQNEAQ (reference sequence). The V and J ends lost 3 bases and 1 base respectively, with 6 bases between them. The CDR3 length is 14 residues. Here the CDR3 reads CASSFDRTNEKLFF. DNA of the CDR3: TGTGCCAGCAGCTTCGACAGAACTAATGAAAAACTGTTTTTT.

This clone was seen a few times. The chain combines TRBV6-4 with TRBJ2-1; D remains unclear. The V end lost 2 bases, the J end lost 2 bases, and 13 bases lay between the germline ends. Germline lookup yields CDR1 MRHNA and CDR2 SNTAGT. The CDR3 consists of 16 residues. The CDR3 DNA reads as TGTGCCAGCAGTGACACGACCTCCGGAACCTACAATGAGCAGTTCTTC. Protein product: CASSDTTSGTYNEQFF.

This chain uses TRBV28 with TRBJ2-3, with D perhaps given as TRBD1 or TRBD2 (5 bases each). Per germline, CDR1 MDHEN and CDR2 SYDVKM. This CDR3 is 15 amino acids long. Trimming took off 6 bases at V and 3 bases at J, with 16 bases between the two ends. In DNA form, the CDR3 reads TGTGCCAGCAGCCTGGGGGTGGGAAAAACAGATACGCAGTATTTT. Its translation is CASSLGVGKTDTQYF.

In this sample, this clone turned up a few times. This rearrangement joins TRBV28 to TRBJ2-7, with 10 bases identical to TRBD1. The germline V gene has CDR1 MDHEN and CDR2 SYDVKM. This CDR3 comprises 15 residues. The trim removed 7 bases at V and 3 bases at J, leaving 9 bases unmatched. CDR3 bases: TGTGCCAGCAACACTCGCGGGGACAGGGGCTACGAGCAGTACTTC. This translates into CASNTRGDRGYEQYF.

Only one count was recorded for this clone. A far larger clone is one nucleotide away, so this likely arose from a read error. This sample includes further DNA sequences coding for the same CDR3. The rearrangement joins TRBV6-5 to TRBJ1-4, with 7 bases lining up with TRBD1. The CDR3 totals 13 residues. CDR1 MNHEY and CDR2 SVGAGI come from the germline V gene. V shed 6 bases and J 8 bases; nucleotides not matched to a gene: 6. Here the CDR3 DNA reads TGTGCCAGCAGACAGGGGAACCGGGAAAAACTGTTTTTT. It translates to CASRQGNREKLFF.

This clone was seen a few times. A much bigger clone sits one base away, suggesting this may be a read error. This chain joins TRBV6-6 and TRBJ2-3, with 9 positions matching TRBD2. Germline CDR1 reads MNHNY; CDR2 reads SVGAGI (reference sequence). The CDR3 spans 15 residues. With V trimmed by 2 bases and J by 0 bases, 0 bases remained unmatched. Written as DNA, the CDR3 is TGTGCCAGCAGTTACACTAGCGGGAGCACAGATACGCAGTATTTT. Its translation is CASSYTSGSTDTQYF.

The chain links TRBV25-1 to TRBJ2-5; 11 positions agree with TRBD2. The tail of the sequence fits TRBJ2-7 better, so the J call may be wrong. Germline assignment: CDR1 MGHDK and CDR2 SYGVNS. The CDR3 is 16 residues long. The CDR3 nucleotides are TGTGCCAGCAGTGCCTCACTAGCGGGAGTCCGGTACGAGCAGTACTTC. As protein: CASSASLAGVRYEQYF.

The chain joins TRBV7-9 to TRBJ2-7, with a tentative D call TRBD2 (6 bases). The CDR3 consists of 14 residues. Germline CDR1 reads SEHNR; CDR2 reads FQNEAQ (reference sequence). V dropped 3 bases and J dropped 1 base, with 10 bases sitting between them. The CDR3 coding sequence is TGTGCCAGCAGCTTTTCTAGCGTGTCCTACGAGCAGTACTTC. This codes for CASSFSSVSYEQYF. Full variable domain (remainder filled in from reference TRBV7-9 and TRBJ2-7): DTGVSQNPRHKITKRGQNVTFRCDPISEHNRLYWYRQTLGQGPEFLTYFQNEAQLEKSRLLSDRFSAERPKGSFSTLEIQRTEQGDSAMYLCASSFSSVSYEQYFGPGTRLTVT.

V usage is TRBV2 and J usage is TRBJ1-3; D call uncertain. The CDR3 has 13 amino acids. Germline V gene sequence: CDR1 SNHLY, CDR2 FYNNEI. Trimming stripped 2 bases from V and 6 bases from J, with 8 bases between. This chain's CDR3 is CASSELLENTIYF. In nucleotides, the CDR3 is TGTGCCAGCAGTGAATTATTGGAAAACACCATATATTTT. The full variable domain, completed using reference TRBV2 and TRBJ1-3, is EPEVTQTPSHQVTQMGQEVILRCVPISNHLYFYWYRQILGQKVEFLVSFYNNEISEKSEIFDDQFSVERPDGSNFTLKIRSTKLEDSAMYFCASSELLENTIYFGEGSWLTVV.